This record looks at one T cell receptor beta chain sequence and its context. Clones were read by immunoSEQ multiplex PCR, and TCRdb kept only the in-frame ones, dropping some. This sample carries hundreds of thousands of clones, roughly 85% of them seen once, and the ten largest clones take 9.1%. The data are from a study of blood T cell repertoires in COVID-19. J was trimmed by 0 bases and V by 3 bases; bases with no gene match: 6. The CDR3 sequence is 15 residues long. CDR1 DFQATT and CDR2 SNEGSKA come from the germline V gene (reference sequence). The sequenced sample was PBMCs or T cells enriched from blood (not recorded which). The V call is TRBV20-1, the J call TRBJ2-3; 7 nucleotides match TRBD1. This sequence originates from a woman aged 45-59 years with acute COVID-19. The CDR3 region is CSASNRDSSTDTQYF. CDR3 nucleotide sequence: TGCAGTGCTAGTAATCGGGACAGCAGCACAGATACGCAGTATTTT.